This is a list of T cell receptor beta chains from one sample in a study of human T cells and chemical hapten exposure. In TCRdb, the RACE reads were re-called with MiXCR into one record per CDR3 protein. The sample shows 180,000 or so distinct CDR3 sequences, 20% to 25% of them seen only once. This material consisted of whole blood, taken in connection with sensitization to the hapten diphenylcyclopropenone (DPC). Every receptor here comes from a woman aged 45 to 65 with alopecia areata. Some clones in this sample may be carry-over from other donors' samples. Both conserved end residues are part of each CDR3. The D gene is left open where the match is weak. Clone size appears in some rows only: once, few, many, or a class for an expanded clone.

few | TRBJ1-2 | NA | TRBV6-5 | TGTGCCAGCAGTTATGGCACGGGATACTATGGCTACACCTTC | CASSYGTGYYGYTF
few | TRBJ2-3 | NA | TRBV5-4 | TGTGCCAGCAGCACGGATGGGACCAGCCGAGATACGCAGTATTTT | CASSTDGTSRDTQYF
few | TRBJ2-7 | NA | TRBV29-1 | TGCAGCGTCTTGATCGAAGCCGTCTACGAGCAGTACTTC | CSVLIEAVYEQYF
NA | TRBJ1-1 | NA | TRBV20-1 | TGCAGTGCTAGAGGGACAGAGGGTCGCACTGAAGCTTTCTTT | CSARGTEGRTEAFF
NA | TRBJ2-1 | NA | TRBV29-1 | TGCAGCGGGGGGGGCAGGGCTGGCCACAATGAGCAGTTCTTC | CSGGGRAGHNEQFF
NA | TRBJ2-1 | NA | TRBV5-1 | TGCGCCAGCAGCTACTCCCGGGACACAACCTACAATGAGCAGTTCTTC | CASSYSRDTTYNEQFF
NA | TRBJ1-1 | TRBD1 | TRBV29-1 | TGCAGCGCTGAAATGGGGACAGGCGGCCAAGCTTTCTTT | CSAEMGTGGQAFF
few | TRBJ2-7 | TRBD1 | TRBV2 | TGTGCCAGCAGTGTGGACAGGGATTTCGACGAGCAGTACTTC | CASSVDRDFDEQYF
NA | TRBJ2-5 | TRBD1 | TRBV6-1 | TGTGCCAGCAGAGACAGGGTACGCCCGGAGACCCAGTACTTC | CASRDRVRPETQYF
NA | TRBJ2-5 | TRBD1 | TRBV20-1 | TGCAGTGCTAGTTTGGTCAGGGGGCAAGAGACCCAGTACTTC | CSASLVRGQETQYF
few | TRBJ2-7 | NA | TRBV5-1 | TGCGCCAGCAGACCTCCGGGACGAGCTTTCTACGAGCAGTACTTC | CASRPPGRAFYEQYF
few | TRBJ2-5 | NA | TRBV20-1 | TGCAGTGCTAGAGATCCCACCGCAGGGGAGACCCAGTACTTC | CSARDPTAGETQYF
NA | TRBJ2-7 | NA | TRBV6-5 | TGTGCCAGCAGTCGTGGAGGGGCTGTTTACGAGCAGTACTTC | CASSRGGAVYEQYF
NA | TRBJ1-4 | NA | TRBV29-1 | TGCAGCGTTGGCGGTGCTAATGAAAAACTGTTTTTT | CSVGGANEKLFF
many | TRBJ1-6 | TRBD1 | TRBV6-1 | TGTGCCAGCAGTGAGGGGACAGCTTATAATTCACCCCTCCACTTT | CASSEGTAYNSPLHF
few | TRBJ2-5 | TRBD1 | TRBV5-1 | TGCGCCAGCAGCTTACCGGGACAGGGGTCGGAGACCCAGTACTTC | CASSLPGQGSETQYF
NA | TRBJ2-7 | NA | TRBV5-5 | TGTGCCAGCAGCTTGGATGTCAGCTTAGGGGAGCAGTACTTC | CASSLDVSLGEQYF
NA | TRBJ2-3 | TRBD2 | TRBV7-8 | TGTGCCAGCAGCTTTGGACTAGGCGAGGATACGCAGTATTTT | CASSFGLGEDTQYF
few | TRBJ1-1 | NA | TRBV5-1 | TGCGCCAGCAGGAGTATAGGTTTATTACGTCGTGACACTGAAGCTTTCTTT | CASRSIGLLRRDTEAFF
NA | TRBJ2-3 | TRBD2 | TRBV7-9 | TGTGCCAGCAGCTTGACCGGGACTACTCCCACAGATACGCAGTATTTT | CASSLTGTTPTDTQYF
few | TRBJ2-1 | TRBD2 | TRBV19 | TGTGCCACCCAACCTCGCGAAGCGGGAGGCTACAATGAGCAGTTCTTC | CATQPREAGGYNEQFF
NA | TRBJ1-1 | TRBD1 | TRBV10-2 | TGCGCCAGCAGTGAGTCGACAGGGAGTACTCCCCGCACTGAAGCTTTCTTT | CASSESTGSTPRTEAFF
few | TRBJ2-1 | TRBD2 | TRBV5-1 | TGCGCCAGCAGCTGGGCTCGAGCGGGAGCAAATGAGCAGTTCTTC | CASSWARAGANEQFF
NA | TRBJ2-1 | NA | TRBV29-1 | TGCAGCGTTGAATCCCCAGCTGAGCATGAGCAGTTCTTC | CSVESPAEHEQFF
NA | TRBJ1-5 | TRBD1 | TRBV6-2/TRBV6-3 | TGTGCCAGCAGTTACCCTACGGACAGGGGGTTATTTACGAATGGCAATCAGCCCCAGCATTTT | CASSYPTDRGLFTNGNQPQHF
few | TRBJ2-1 | TRBD2 | TRBV11-2 | TGTGCCAGCAGCCAGACTAGCGGGAGGACCAATGAGCAGTTCTTC | CASSQTSGRTNEQFF
NA | TRBJ1-6 | TRBD1 | TRBV20-1 | TGCAGTGCTAGATCCGGACAGGGGATCTCACCCCTCCACTTT | CSARSGQGISPLHF
once | TRBJ1-1 | TRBD1 | TRBV6-1 | TGTGCCAGCAGTGCCGGGACAGGGCAGGGCACTGAAGCTTTCTTT | CASSAGTGQGTEAFF
NA | TRBJ2-7 | NA | TRBV18 | TGTGCCAGCTCACCCCCGGCTATCTACGAGCAGTACTTC | CASSPPAIYEQYF
NA | TRBJ2-7 | NA | TRBV10-3 | TGTGCCACCGGCCAAGGACTGGATAGCTCCTACGAGCAGTACTTC | CATGQGLDSSYEQYF
NA | TRBJ1-2 | NA | TRBV5-1 | TGCGCCAGCAGCCCCGGGTTAGGGGTTGATGGCTACACCTTC | CASSPGLGVDGYTF
NA | TRBJ2-1 | TRBD2 | TRBV29-1 | TGCAGCGTCGGAAGACTAGCGGGATACAATGAGCAGTTCTTC | CSVGRLAGYNEQFF
NA | TRBJ2-1 | TRBD2 | TRBV2 | TGTGCCAGCACTGGGGACTACTCCTACAATGAGCAGTTCTTC | CASTGDYSYNEQFF
NA | TRBJ2-1 | NA | TRBV11-2 | TGTGCCAGCAGCTTCCAGGGGTACCACTCCTACAATGAGCAGTTCTTC | CASSFQGYHSYNEQFF
once | TRBJ2-1 | NA | TRBV4-1 | TGCGCCAGCAGCCTCCAGGTCGGAGATGAGCAGTTCTTC | CASSLQVGDEQFF
NA | TRBJ2-2 | TRBD1 | TRBV9 | TGTGCCAGCAGCGTAGGATCATTGGGGACAGGGAAGGACACCGGGGAGCTGTTTTTT | CASSVGSLGTGKDTGELFF
NA | TRBJ1-2 | NA | TRBV6-2/TRBV6-3 | TGTGCCAGCAGTAGGGACGGACGCTATGGCTACACCTTC | CASSRDGRYGYTF
many | TRBJ2-3 | TRBD2 | TRBV29-1 | TGCAGCGTTGAGGCTAGCGGGAGGACAGATACGCAGTATTTT | CSVEASGRTDTQYF
many | TRBJ2-2 | TRBD2 | TRBV9 | TGTGCCAGCAGCCCCGGACTAGTGCGCACCGGGGAGCTGTTTTTT | CASSPGLVRTGELFF
few | TRBJ2-5 | NA | TRBV7-2 | TGTGCCAGCAGCCGTAATACAGAGACCCAGTACTTC | CASSRNTETQYF
NA | TRBJ1-2 | NA | TRBV7-2 | TGTGCCAGCAGCTTAGTCGGCAGGGAGGAGTATGGCTACACCTTC | CASSLVGREEYGYTF
NA | TRBJ2-2 | NA | TRBV6-5 | TGTGCCAGCAGTCACCCCAGCGGTGCGAACACCGGGGAGCTGTTTTTT | CASSHPSGANTGELFF